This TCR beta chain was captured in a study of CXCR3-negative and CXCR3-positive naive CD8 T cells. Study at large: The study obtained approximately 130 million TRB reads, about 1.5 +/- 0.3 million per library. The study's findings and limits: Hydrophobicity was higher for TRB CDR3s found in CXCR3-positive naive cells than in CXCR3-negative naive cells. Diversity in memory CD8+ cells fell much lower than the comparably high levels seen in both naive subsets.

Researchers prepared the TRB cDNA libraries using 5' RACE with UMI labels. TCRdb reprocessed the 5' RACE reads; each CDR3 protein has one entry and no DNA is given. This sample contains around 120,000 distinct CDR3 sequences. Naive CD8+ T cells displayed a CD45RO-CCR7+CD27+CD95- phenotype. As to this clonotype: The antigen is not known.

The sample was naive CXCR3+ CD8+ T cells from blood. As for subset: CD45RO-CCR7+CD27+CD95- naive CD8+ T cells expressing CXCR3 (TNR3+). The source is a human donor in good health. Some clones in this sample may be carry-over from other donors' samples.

CDR3 amino acids: CATESLYEQYF. The chain has TRBV7-9 and TRBJ2-7. This CDR3 comprises 11 residues. Germline CDR1 and CDR2: SEHNR and FQNEAQ (reference sequence).